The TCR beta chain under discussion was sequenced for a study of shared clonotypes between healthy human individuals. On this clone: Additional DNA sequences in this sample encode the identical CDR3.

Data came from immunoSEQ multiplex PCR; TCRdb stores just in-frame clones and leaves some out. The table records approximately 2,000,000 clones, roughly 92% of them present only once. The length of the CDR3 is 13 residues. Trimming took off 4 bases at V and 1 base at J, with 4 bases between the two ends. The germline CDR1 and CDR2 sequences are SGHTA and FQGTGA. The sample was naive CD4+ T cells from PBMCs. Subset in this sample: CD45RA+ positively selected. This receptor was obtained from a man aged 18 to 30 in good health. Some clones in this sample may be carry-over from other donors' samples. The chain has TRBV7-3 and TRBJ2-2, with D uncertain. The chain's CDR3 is CASSSENTGELFF. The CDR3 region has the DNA TGTGCCAGCAGCTCAGAGAACACCGGGGAGCTGTTTTTT.